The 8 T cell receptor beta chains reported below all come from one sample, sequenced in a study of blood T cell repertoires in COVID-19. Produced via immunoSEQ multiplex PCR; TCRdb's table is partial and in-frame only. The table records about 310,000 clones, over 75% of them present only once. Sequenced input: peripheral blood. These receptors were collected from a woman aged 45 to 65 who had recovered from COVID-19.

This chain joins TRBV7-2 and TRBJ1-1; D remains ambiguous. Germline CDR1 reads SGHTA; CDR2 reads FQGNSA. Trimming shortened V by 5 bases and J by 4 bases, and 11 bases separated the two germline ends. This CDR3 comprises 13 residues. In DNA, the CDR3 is TGTGCCAGCAGCCCGGGGATCTCCACTGAAGCTTTCTTT. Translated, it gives CASSPGISTEAFF.

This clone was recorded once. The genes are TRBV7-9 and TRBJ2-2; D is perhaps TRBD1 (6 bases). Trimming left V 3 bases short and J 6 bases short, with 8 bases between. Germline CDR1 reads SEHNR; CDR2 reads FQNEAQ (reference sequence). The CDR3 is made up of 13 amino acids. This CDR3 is CASSLGAAGELFF. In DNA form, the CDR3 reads TGTGCCAGCAGCTTGGGGGCAGCCGGGGAGCTGTTTTTT.

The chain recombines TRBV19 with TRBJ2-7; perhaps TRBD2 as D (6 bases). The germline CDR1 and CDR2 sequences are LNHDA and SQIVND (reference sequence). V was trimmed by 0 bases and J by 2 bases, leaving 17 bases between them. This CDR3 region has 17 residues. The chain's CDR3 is CASSIDYRGIGAYEQYF. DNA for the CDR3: TGTGCCAGTAGTATAGACTACCGGGGGATAGGGGCCTACGAGCAGTACTTC.

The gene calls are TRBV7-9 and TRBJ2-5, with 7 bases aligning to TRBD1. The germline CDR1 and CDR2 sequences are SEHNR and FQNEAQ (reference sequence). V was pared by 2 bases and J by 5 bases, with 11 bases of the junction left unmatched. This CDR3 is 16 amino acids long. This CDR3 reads CASSLITGEGVETQYF. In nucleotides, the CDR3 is TGTGCCAGCAGCTTAATAACAGGGGAAGGCGTGGAGACCCAGTACTTC. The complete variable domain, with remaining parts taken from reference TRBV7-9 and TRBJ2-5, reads DTGVSQNPRHKITKRGQNVTFRCDPISEHNRLYWYRQTLGQGPEFLTYFQNEAQLEKSRLLSDRFSAERPKGSFSTLEIQRTEQGDSAMYLCASSLITGEGVETQYFGPGTRLLVL.

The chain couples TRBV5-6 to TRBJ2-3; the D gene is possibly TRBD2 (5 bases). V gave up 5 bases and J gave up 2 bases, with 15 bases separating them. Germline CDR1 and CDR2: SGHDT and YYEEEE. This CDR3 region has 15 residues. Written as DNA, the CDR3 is TGTGCCAGCAGTTCCGGGGATCACTACACAGATACGCAGTATTTT. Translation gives CASSSGDHYTDTQYF.

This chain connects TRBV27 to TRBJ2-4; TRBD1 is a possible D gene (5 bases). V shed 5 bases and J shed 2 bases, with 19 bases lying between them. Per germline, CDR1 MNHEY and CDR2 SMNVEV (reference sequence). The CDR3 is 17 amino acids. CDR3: CASSPLQVHLTKNIQYF. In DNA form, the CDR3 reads TGTGCCAGCAGTCCTCTACAGGTGCATCTTACCAAAAACATTCAGTACTTC.

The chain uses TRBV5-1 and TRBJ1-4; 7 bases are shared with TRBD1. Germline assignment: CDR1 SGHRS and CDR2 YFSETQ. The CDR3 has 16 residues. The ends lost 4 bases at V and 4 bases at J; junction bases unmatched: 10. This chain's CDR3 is CASSVDRPGYNEKLFF. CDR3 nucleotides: TGCGCCAGCAGCGTGGACAGGCCCGGTTATAATGAAAAACTGTTTTTT.

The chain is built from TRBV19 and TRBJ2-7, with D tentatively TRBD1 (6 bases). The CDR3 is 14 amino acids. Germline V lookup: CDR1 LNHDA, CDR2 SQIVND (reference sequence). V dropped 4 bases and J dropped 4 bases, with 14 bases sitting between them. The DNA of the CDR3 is TGTGCCAGTAGTACCGGGACAACGGTATACGAGCAGTACTTC. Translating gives CASSTGTTVYEQYF.